The rows below give T cell receptor beta chains drawn from one sample of a study of cytomegalovirus exposure and HLA in healthy donors. Profiling relied on immunoSEQ multiplex PCR, and the TCRdb table lists in-frame clones only, not all of them. The data hold about 280,000 clones, with approximately 88% observed a single time. The sample comprised PBMCs. The receptors originated from a young woman in good health and CMV-seronegative. Both conserved end residues are part of each CDR3. The order of the fields is J gene, V gene, D gene, clone size, CDR3 protein, CDR3 DNA. The D gene is left open where the match is weak. Size is stated for part of the rows, as once, few or many counts, or as a class when the clone is expanded.

J gene: TRBJ2-2; V gene: TRBV7-3; D gene: .; clone size: .; CDR3 protein: CASSTSSSLGELFF; CDR3 DNA: TGTGCCAGCAGCACCTCTAGCAGCCTGGGGGAGCTGTTTTTT
J gene: TRBJ1-1; V gene: TRBV6-5; D gene: .; clone size: once; CDR3 protein: CASSSPTDTEAFF; CDR3 DNA: TGTGCCAGCAGTTCCCCGACAGACACTGAAGCTTTCTTT
J gene: TRBJ1-1; V gene: TRBV6-5; D gene: TRBD1; clone size: .; CDR3 protein: CASSYGQGADTEAFF; CDR3 DNA: TGTGCCAGCAGTTACGGGCAGGGGGCGGACACTGAAGCTTTCTTT
J gene: TRBJ1-2; V gene: TRBV18; D gene: .; clone size: few; CDR3 protein: CASSNSNYGYTF; CDR3 DNA: TGTGCCAGCTCGAACAGTAACTATGGCTACACCTTC
J gene: TRBJ1-1; V gene: TRBV10-2; D gene: .; clone size: .; CDR3 protein: CASSAETVRFRNTEAFF; CDR3 DNA: TGCGCCAGCAGTGCGGAGACAGTAAGGTTTCGGAACACTGAAGCTTTCTTT
J gene: TRBJ2-3; V gene: TRBV5-4; D gene: .; clone size: many; CDR3 protein: CASTLAGTDTQYF; CDR3 DNA: TGTGCCAGCACCTTAGCGGGCACAGATACGCAGTATTTT
J gene: TRBJ1-1; V gene: TRBV2; D gene: .; clone size: .; CDR3 protein: CASSRGGSSGTEAFF; CDR3 DNA: TGTGCCAGCAGCCGTGGGGGGAGCTCGGGCACTGAAGCTTTCTTT
J gene: TRBJ2-2; V gene: TRBV2; D gene: TRBD2; clone size: .; CDR3 protein: CASGSGLAGGPGGLFF; CDR3 DNA: TGTGCCAGCGGGTCAGGACTAGCGGGAGGTCCAGGGGGGCTGTTTTTT
J gene: TRBJ2-1; V gene: TRBV30; D gene: TRBD2; clone size: .; CDR3 protein: CAWSVVLPSGFYNEQFF; CDR3 DNA: TGTGCCTGGAGTGTAGTTCTTCCTAGCGGATTCTACAATGAGCAGTTCTTC
J gene: TRBJ2-1; V gene: TRBV7-7; D gene: TRBD1; clone size: .; CDR3 protein: CASSGQGAGNEQFF; CDR3 DNA: TGTGCTAGCAGCGGACAGGGGGCGGGCAATGAGCAGTTCTTC
J gene: TRBJ2-7; V gene: TRBV5-1; D gene: TRBD1; clone size: .; CDR3 protein: CASSLEGQLLREQYF; CDR3 DNA: TGCGCCAGCAGCTTGGAGGGACAGCTTCTCCGGGAGCAGTACTTC
J gene: TRBJ2-1; V gene: TRBV2; D gene: .; clone size: .; CDR3 protein: CASSREESSYNEQFF; CDR3 DNA: TGTGCCAGCAGCAGGGAGGAGAGCTCCTACAATGAGCAGTTCTTC
J gene: TRBJ1-2; V gene: TRBV28; D gene: TRBD1; clone size: .; CDR3 protein: CALKKVATGPLSGYTF; CDR3 DNA: TGTGCCCTAAAGAAGGTGGCGACAGGGCCTCTTTCTGGCTACACCTTC
J gene: TRBJ1-1; V gene: TRBV28; D gene: .; clone size: .; CDR3 protein: CASSTGSKATEAFF; CDR3 DNA: TGTGCCAGCAGCACAGGGAGTAAGGCCACTGAAGCTTTCTTT
J gene: TRBJ1-1; V gene: TRBV7-2; D gene: .; clone size: .; CDR3 protein: CASSLRVTEAFF; CDR3 DNA: TGTGCCAGCAGCTTACGGGTAACTGAAGCTTTCTTT
J gene: TRBJ2-7; V gene: TRBV7-2; D gene: .; clone size: .; CDR3 protein: CASSPSQRYEQYF; CDR3 DNA: TGTGCCAGCAGCCCAAGCCAGCGGTACGAGCAGTACTTC
J gene: TRBJ2-7; V gene: TRBV30; D gene: .; clone size: .; CDR3 protein: CAWRAAGTYEQYF; CDR3 DNA: TGTGCCTGGAGAGCAGCAGGGACCTACGAGCAGTACTTC
J gene: TRBJ2-6; V gene: TRBV5-4; D gene: .; clone size: once; CDR3 protein: CASSQGAGANVLTF; CDR3 DNA: TGTGCCAGCAGCCAGGGCGCTGGGGCCAACGTCCTGACTTTC
J gene: TRBJ2-7; V gene: TRBV5-1; D gene: .; clone size: once; CDR3 protein: CASSVGQSVYEQYF; CDR3 DNA: TGCGCCAGCAGCGTCGGACAGTCGGTCTACGAGCAGTACTTC
J gene: TRBJ2-3; V gene: TRBV6-1; D gene: .; clone size: .; CDR3 protein: CASSADRIDTDTQYF; CDR3 DNA: TGTGCCAGCAGTGCCGACAGGATAGACACAGATACGCAGTATTTT
J gene: TRBJ2-7; V gene: TRBV5-1; D gene: TRBD1; clone size: once; CDR3 protein: CASSLGQGSTSYEQYF; CDR3 DNA: TGCGCCAGCAGCTTGGGACAGGGATCGACCTCCTACGAGCAGTACTTC
J gene: TRBJ2-7; V gene: TRBV6-1; D gene: .; clone size: .; CDR3 protein: CASQAGGGRPDEQYF; CDR3 DNA: TGTGCCAGTCAGGCCGGAGGTGGGAGGCCCGACGAGCAGTACTTC
J gene: TRBJ1-5; V gene: TRBV7-6; D gene: TRBD1; clone size: .; CDR3 protein: CASSPQGLGGQPQHF; CDR3 DNA: TGTGCCAGCAGCCCACAGGGGCTAGGGGGACAGCCCCAGCATTTT
J gene: TRBJ2-7; V gene: TRBV6-4; D gene: .; clone size: .; CDR3 protein: CASSSGQPSSYEQYF; CDR3 DNA: TGTGCCAGCAGTAGTGGACAGCCGAGCTCCTACGAGCAGTACTTC
J gene: TRBJ1-5; V gene: TRBV28; D gene: TRBD1; clone size: .; CDR3 protein: CASNGGTGDPNQPQHF; CDR3 DNA: TGTGCCAGCAATGGGGGGACAGGGGACCCTAATCAGCCCCAGCATTTT
J gene: TRBJ2-1; V gene: TRBV13; D gene: .; clone size: .; CDR3 protein: CASSDGTWRYNEQFF; CDR3 DNA: TGTGCCAGCAGCGACGGGACTTGGAGATACAATGAGCAGTTCTTC
J gene: TRBJ2-1; V gene: TRBV4-1; D gene: TRBD2; clone size: .; CDR3 protein: CASRGLAGLGEQFF; CDR3 DNA: TGCGCCAGCAGAGGACTAGCGGGACTCGGTGAGCAGTTCTTC